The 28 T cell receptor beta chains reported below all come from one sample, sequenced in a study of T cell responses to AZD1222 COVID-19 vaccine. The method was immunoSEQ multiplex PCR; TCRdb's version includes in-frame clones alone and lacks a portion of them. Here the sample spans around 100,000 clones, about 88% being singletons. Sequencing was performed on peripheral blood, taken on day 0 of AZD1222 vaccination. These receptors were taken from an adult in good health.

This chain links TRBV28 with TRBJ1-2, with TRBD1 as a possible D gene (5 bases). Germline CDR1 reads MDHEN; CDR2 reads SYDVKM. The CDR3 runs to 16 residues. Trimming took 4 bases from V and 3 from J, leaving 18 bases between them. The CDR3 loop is CASSSPPGLADYGYTF. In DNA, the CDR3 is TGTGCCAGCAGTTCCCCTCCGGGACTAGCAGACTATGGCTACACCTTC.

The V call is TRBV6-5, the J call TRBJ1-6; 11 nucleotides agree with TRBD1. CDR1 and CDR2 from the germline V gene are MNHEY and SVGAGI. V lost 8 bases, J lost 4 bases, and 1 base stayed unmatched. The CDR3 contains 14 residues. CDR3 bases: TGTGCCAGCGGACAGGGGGCATATAATTCACCCCTCCACTTT. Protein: CASGQGAYNSPLHF.

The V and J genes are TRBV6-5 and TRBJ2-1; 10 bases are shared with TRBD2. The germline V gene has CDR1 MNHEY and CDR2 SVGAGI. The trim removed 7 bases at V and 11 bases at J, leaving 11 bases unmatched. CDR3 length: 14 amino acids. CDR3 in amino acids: CASKGLAGEPQQFF. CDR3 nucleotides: TGTGCCAGCAAGGGTCTAGCGGGGGAACCACAGCAGTTCTTC.

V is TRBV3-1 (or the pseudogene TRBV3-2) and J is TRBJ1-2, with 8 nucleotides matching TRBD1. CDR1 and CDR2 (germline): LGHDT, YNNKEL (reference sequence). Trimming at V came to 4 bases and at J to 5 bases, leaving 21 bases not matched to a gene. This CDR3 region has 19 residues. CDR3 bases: TGTGCCAGCAGCCCACGGAGAGACAGGGGTGCATCCGGACCGTATGGCTACACCTTC. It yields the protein CASSPRRDRGASGPYGYTF.

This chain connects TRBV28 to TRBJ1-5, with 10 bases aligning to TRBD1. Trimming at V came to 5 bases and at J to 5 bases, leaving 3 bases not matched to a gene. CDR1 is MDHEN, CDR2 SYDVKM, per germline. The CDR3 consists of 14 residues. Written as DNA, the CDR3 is TGTGCCAGCAGTCTTGACAGGGGGCATCAGCCCCAGCATTTT. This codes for CASSLDRGHQPQHF.

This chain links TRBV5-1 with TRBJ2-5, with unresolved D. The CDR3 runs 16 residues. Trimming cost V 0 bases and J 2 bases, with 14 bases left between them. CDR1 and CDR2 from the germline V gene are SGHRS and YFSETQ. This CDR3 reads CASSLGAAISQETQYF. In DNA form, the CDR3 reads TGCGCCAGCAGCTTGGGGGCAGCCATCTCACAAGAGACCCAGTACTTC.

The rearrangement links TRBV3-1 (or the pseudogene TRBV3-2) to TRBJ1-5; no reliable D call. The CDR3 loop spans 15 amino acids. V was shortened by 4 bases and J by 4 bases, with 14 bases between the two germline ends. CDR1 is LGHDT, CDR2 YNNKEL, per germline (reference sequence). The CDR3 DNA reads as TGTGCCAGCAGCCTCAGCCGAGTGAAAAATCAGCCCCAGCATTTT. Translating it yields CASSLSRVKNQPQHF.

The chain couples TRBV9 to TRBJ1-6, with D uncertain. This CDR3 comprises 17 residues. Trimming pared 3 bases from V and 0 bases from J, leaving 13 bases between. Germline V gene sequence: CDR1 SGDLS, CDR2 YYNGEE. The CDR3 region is CASSAPPGSSYNSPLHF. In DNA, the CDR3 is TGTGCCAGCAGCGCACCTCCTGGGAGCTCCTATAATTCACCCCTCCACTTT.

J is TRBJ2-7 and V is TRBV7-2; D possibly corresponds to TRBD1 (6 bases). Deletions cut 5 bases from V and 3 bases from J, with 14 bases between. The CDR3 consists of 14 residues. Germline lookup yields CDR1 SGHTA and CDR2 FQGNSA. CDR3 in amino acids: CASSTSGQFYEQYF. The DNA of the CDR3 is TGTGCCAGCAGCACGTCGGGACAATTCTACGAGCAGTACTTC.

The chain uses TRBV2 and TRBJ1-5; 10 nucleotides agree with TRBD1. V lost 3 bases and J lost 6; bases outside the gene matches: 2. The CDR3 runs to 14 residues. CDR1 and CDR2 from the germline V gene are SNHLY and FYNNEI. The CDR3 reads CASSEDRGFQPQHF. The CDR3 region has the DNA TGTGCCAGCAGTGAGGACAGGGGGTTTCAGCCCCAGCATTTT. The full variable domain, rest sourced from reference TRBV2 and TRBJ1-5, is EPEVTQTPSHQVTQMGQEVILRCVPISNHLYFYWYRQILGQKVEFLVSFYNNEISEKSEIFDDQFSVERPDGSNFTLKIRSTKLEDSAMYFCASSEDRGFQPQHFGDGTRLSIL.

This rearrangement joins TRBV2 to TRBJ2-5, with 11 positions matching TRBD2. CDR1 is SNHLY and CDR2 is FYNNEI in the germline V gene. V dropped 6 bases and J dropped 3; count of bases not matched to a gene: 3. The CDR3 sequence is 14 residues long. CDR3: CASRGGLAEETQYF. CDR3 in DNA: TGTGCCAGCAGGGGGGGACTAGCGGAAGAGACCCAGTACTTC.

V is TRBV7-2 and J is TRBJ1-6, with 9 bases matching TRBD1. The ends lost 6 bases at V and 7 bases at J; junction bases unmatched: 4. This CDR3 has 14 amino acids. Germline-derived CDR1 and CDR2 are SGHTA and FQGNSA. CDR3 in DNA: TGTGCCAGCAGGGAGACAGGGGGGAATTCACCCCTCCACTTT. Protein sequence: CASRETGGNSPLHF.

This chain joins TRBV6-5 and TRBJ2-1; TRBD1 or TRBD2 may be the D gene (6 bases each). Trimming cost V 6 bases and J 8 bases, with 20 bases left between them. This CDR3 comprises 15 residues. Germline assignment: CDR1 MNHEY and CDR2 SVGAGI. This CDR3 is CASSPKGGWIDEQFF. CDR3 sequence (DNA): TGTGCCAGCAGCCCGAAGGGGGGTTGGATCGATGAGCAGTTCTTC.

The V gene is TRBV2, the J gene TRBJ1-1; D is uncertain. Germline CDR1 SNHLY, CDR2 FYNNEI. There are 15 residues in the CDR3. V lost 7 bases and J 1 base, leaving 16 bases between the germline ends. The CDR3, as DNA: TGTGCCAGCAATCGGTGGGTACGAACGAACACTGAAGCTTTCTTT. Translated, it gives CASNRWVRTNTEAFF.

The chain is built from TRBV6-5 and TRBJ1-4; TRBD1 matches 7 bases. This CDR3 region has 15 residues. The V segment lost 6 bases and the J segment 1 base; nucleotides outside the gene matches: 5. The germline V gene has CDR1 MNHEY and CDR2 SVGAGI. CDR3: CASSPGGRTNEKLFF. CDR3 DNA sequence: TGTGCCAGCAGCCCAGGGGGTAGAACTAATGAAAAACTGTTTTTT.

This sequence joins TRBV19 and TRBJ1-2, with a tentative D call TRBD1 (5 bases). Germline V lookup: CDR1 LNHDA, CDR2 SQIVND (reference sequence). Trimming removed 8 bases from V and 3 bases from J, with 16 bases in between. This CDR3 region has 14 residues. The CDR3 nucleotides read TGTGCCAGTGGGCAGTGGGGCAGGGACTATGGCTACACCTTC. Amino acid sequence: CASGQWGRDYGYTF.

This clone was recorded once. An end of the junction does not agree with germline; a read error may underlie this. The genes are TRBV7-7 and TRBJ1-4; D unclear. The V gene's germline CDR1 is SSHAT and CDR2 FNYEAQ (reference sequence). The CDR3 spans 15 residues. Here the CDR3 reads CASTPGGPNNEKLFF. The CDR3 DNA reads TGTGCTAGCACCCCGGGCGGGCCCAATAATGAAAAACTGTTTTTT.

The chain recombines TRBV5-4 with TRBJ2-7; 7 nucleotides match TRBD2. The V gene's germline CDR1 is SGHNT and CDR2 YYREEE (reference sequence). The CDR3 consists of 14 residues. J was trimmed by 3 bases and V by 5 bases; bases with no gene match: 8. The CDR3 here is CASRTSLADYEQYF. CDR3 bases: TGTGCCAGCAGGACCAGTCTAGCGGACTACGAGCAGTACTTC.

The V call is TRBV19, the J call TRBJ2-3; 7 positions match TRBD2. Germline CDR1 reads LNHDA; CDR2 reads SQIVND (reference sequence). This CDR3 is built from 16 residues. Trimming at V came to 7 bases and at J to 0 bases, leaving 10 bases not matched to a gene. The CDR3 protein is CASTRGAGVSTDTQYF. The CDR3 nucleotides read TGTGCCAGTACGAGAGGGGCGGGAGTAAGCACAGATACGCAGTATTTT. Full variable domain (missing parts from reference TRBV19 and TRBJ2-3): DGGITQSPKYLFRKEGQNVTLSCEQNLNHDAMYWYRQDPGQGLRLIYYSQIVNDFQKGDIAEGYSVSREKKESFPLTVTSAQKNPTAFYLCASTRGAGVSTDTQYFGPGTRLTVL.

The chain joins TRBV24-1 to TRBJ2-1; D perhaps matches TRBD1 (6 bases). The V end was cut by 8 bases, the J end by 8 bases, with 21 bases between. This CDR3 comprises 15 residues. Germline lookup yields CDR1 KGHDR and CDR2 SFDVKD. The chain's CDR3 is CATTPTGGTLDEQFF. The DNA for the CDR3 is TGTGCCACCACTCCGACAGGAGGTACCCTTGATGAGCAGTTCTTC.

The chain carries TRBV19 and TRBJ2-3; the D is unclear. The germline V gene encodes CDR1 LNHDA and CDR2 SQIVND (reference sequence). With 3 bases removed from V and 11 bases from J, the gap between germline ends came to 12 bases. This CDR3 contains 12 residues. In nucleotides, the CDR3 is TGTGCCAGTAGTATCGGGCTCAACAAGCAGTATTTT. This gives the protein CASSIGLNKQYF. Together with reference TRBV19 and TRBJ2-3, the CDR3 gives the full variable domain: DGGITQSPKYLFRKEGQNVTLSCEQNLNHDAMYWYRQDPGQGLRLIYYSQIVNDFQKGDIAEGYSVSREKKESFPLTVTSAQKNPTAFYLCASSIGLNKQYFGPGTRLTVL.

CDR3 in DNA: TGTGCCAGCAGCCCTTCAGCACACGAGCAGTACTTC. As protein: CASSPSAHEQYF. This chain joins TRBV11-2 and TRBJ2-7; D call uncertain. This CDR3 contains 12 residues. CDR1 and CDR2 (germline): SGHAT, FQNNGV. V was cut by 5 bases and J by 5 bases, with 10 bases left in between.

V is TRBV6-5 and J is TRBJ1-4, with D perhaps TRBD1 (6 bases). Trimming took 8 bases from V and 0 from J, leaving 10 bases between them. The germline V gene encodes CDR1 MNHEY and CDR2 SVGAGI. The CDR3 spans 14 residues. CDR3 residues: CASSRGTTNEKLFF. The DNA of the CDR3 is TGTGCCAGCTCTAGGGGGACAACTAATGAAAAACTGTTTTTT.

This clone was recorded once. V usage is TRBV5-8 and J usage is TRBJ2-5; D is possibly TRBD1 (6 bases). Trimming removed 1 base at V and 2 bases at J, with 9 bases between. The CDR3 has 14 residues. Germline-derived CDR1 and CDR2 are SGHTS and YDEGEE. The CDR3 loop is CASSLTGLQETQYF. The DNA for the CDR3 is TGTGCCAGCAGCTTGACAGGGTTACAAGAGACCCAGTACTTC.

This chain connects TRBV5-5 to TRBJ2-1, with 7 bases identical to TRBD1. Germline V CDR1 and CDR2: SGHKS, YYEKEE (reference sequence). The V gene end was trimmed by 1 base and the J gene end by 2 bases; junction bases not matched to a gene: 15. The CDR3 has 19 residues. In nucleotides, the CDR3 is TGTGCCAGCAGCTTGTACGGGACAGACCTTCAGGGTCCCTACAATGAGCAGTTCTTC. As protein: CASSLYGTDLQGPYNEQFF.

CDR3 sequence: CASSSRRQGVGEKLFF. CDR3 sequence (DNA): TGTGCCAGCAGCTCTCGGCGACAGGGGGTCGGTGAAAAACTGTTTTTT. The chain carries TRBV9 and TRBJ1-4, with 9 nucleotides matching TRBD1. J was trimmed by 7 bases and V by 4 bases; bases with no gene match: 11. The CDR3 is made up of 16 amino acids. The germline CDR1 and CDR2 sequences are SGDLS and YYNGEE.

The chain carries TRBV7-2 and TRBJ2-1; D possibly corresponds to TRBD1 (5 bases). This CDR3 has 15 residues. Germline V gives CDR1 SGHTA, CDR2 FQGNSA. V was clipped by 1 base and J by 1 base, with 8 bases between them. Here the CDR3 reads CASSLGTPSYNEQFF. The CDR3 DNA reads TGTGCCAGCAGCTTAGGGACACCTTCCTACAATGAGCAGTTCTTC.

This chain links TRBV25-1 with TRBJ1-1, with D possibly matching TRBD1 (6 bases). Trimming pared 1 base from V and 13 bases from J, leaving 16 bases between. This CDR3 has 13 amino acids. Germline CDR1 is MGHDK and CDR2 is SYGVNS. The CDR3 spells CASSESARGKVFF. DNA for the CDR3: TGTGCCAGCAGTGAATCGGCCAGGGGAAAAGTTTTCTTT. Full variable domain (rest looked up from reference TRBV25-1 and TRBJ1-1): EADIYQTPRYLVIGTGKKITLECSQTMGHDKMYWYQQDPGMELHLIHYSYGVNSTEKGDLSSESTVSRIRTEHFPLTLESARPSHTSQYLCASSESARGKVFFGQGTRLTVV.